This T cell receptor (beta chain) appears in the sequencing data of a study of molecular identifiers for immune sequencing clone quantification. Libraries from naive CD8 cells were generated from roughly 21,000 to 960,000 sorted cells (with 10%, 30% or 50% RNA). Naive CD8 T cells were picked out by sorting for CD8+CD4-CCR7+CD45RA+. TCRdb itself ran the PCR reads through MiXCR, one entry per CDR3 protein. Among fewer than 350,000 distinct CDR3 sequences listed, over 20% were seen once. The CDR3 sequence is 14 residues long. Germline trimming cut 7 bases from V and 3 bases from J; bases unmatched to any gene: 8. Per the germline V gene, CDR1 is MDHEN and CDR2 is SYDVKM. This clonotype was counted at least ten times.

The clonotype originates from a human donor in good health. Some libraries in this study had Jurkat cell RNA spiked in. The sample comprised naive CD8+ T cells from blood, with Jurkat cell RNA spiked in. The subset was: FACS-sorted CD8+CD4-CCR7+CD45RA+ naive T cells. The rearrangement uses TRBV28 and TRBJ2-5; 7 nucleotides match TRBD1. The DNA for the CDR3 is TGTGCCAGCACCGTTTCCGACAGGGAAGAGACCCAGTACTTC. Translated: CASTVSDREETQYF.